The 6 T cell receptor beta chains given below trace back to one sample, sequenced in a study of cytomegalovirus exposure and HLA in healthy donors. 13 Jbeta primers and 60 Vbeta primers were used for the PCR. TCRdb keeps only in-frame clones here, not all; method: immunoSEQ multiplex PCR. The data contain 120,000 or so clones, under 70% of them singletons. Specimen: PBMCs. The receptors were sampled from a man aged 18 to 30 in good health and CMV-seronegative.

This chain connects TRBV7-9 to TRBJ2-1; TRBD1 matches 9 bases. The V gene's germline CDR1 is SEHNR and CDR2 FQNEAQ (reference sequence). J gave up 10 bases and V 4 bases, and 8 bases lay outside the gene matches. The CDR3 spans 14 residues. The CDR3 sequence: CASSWDRALEEQFF. Written as DNA, the CDR3 is TGTGCCAGCAGCTGGGACAGGGCCCTCGAAGAGCAGTTCTTC.

The CDR3 region is CASSIRDINEKLFF. DNA of the CDR3: TGCGCCAGCAGCATACGGGACATTAATGAAAAACTGTTTTTT. The rearrangement joins TRBV5-1 to TRBJ1-4, with a possible D match to TRBD1 (6 bases). This CDR3 has 14 residues. The ends were cut back, 4 bases at V and 4 bases at J, with 11 bases in the middle. CDR1 is SGHRS and CDR2 is YFSETQ in the germline V gene.

This rearrangement joins TRBV27 to TRBJ1-1, with 9 bases that match TRBD1. The V and J ends lost 4 bases and 4 bases, in that order; junction bases with no gene match: 10. CDR3 size: 16 residues. The germline CDR1 and CDR2 sequences are MNHEY and SMNVEV (reference sequence). CDR3 nucleotides: TGTGCCAGCAGTTACCGGGACAGGGCACGAGGCACTGAAGCTTTCTTT. Translating it yields CASSYRDRARGTEAFF.

This clone was counted only a few times. The gene calls are TRBV5-1 and TRBJ1-2; D is uncertain. The CDR3 is made up of 13 amino acids. The V end was cut by 4 bases, the J end by 4 bases, with 11 bases between. Germline V lookup: CDR1 SGHRS, CDR2 YFSETQ. The CDR3, as DNA: TGCGCCAGCAGCCTTTTGGAGTCCTATGGCTACACCTTC. Encoded protein: CASSLLESYGYTF.

The chain carries TRBV18 and TRBJ1-5, with TRBD1 identical over 12 bases. CDR3 length: 16 amino acids. The trim removed 3 bases at V and 7 bases at J, leaving 7 bases unmatched. The germline gives CDR1 KGHSH, CDR2 LQKENI. The CDR3 coding sequence is TGTGCCAGCTCACCCACCGGGACAGGGGGCGTGCAGCCCCAGCATTTT. Its protein is CASSPTGTGGVQPQHF.

The DNA for the CDR3 is TGCAGTGGTCGGGGGGCGGAGACCCAGTACTTC. Protein: CSGRGAETQYF. The rearrangement links TRBV20-1 to TRBJ2-5, with D tentatively TRBD2 (7 bases). Between the trimmed V and J ends, which lost 7 bases and 5 bases, there was a span of 11 bases. The CDR3 is made up of 11 amino acids. Per germline, CDR1 DFQATT and CDR2 SNEGSKA (reference sequence).